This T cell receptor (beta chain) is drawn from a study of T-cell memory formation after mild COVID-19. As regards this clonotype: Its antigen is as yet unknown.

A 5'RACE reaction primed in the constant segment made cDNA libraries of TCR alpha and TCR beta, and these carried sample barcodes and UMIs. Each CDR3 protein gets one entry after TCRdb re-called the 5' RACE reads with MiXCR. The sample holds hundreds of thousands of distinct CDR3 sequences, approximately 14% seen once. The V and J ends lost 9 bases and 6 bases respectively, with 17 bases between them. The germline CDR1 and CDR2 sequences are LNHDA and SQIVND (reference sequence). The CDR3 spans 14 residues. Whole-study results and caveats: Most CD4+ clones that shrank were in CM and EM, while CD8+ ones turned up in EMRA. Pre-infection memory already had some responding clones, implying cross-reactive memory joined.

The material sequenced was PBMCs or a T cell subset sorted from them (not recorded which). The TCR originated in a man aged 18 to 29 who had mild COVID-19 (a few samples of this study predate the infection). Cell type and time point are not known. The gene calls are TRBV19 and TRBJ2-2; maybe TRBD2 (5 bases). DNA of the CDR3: TGTGCCAGCCAAAGGACCTGGCGGGCCGGGGAGCTGTTTTTT. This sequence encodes CASQRTWRAGELFF.